A single sample gave rise to the 8 T cell receptor beta chains below, sequenced in a study of blood T cell repertoires in COVID-19. Produced via immunoSEQ multiplex PCR; TCRdb's table is partial and in-frame only. The sample lists about 28,000 clones; around 90% were seen once. The sequenced sample was peripheral blood. These TCRs come from a human donor in a cohort sampled during active COVID-19.

The rearrangement uses TRBV7-2 and TRBJ1-2; 8 bases align to TRBD1. Germline-derived CDR1 and CDR2 are SGHTA and FQGNSA. The V gene end was trimmed by 1 base and the J gene end by 7 bases; junction bases not matched to a gene: 5. The CDR3 runs to 14 residues. CDR3 sequence (DNA): TGTGCCAGCAGCTTAGACCGGACAGGGATTGGCTACACCTTC. Protein product: CASSLDRTGIGYTF.

The CDR3 DNA is TGTGCCAGTAACGGGCTGTCCGGGACAGGGCGTAATGAGCAGTTCTTC. Translated, it gives CASNGLSGTGRNEQFF. V gene TRBV19 combines with J gene TRBJ2-1, with 9 nucleotides matching TRBD1. The CDR3 covers 16 residues. Germline-derived CDR1 and CDR2 are LNHDA and SQIVND (reference sequence). The junction had 14 bases not matched to a gene; V was cut back by 7 bases and J by 7 bases.

This rearrangement joins TRBV9 to TRBJ2-1, with a tentative D call TRBD2 (6 bases). V was cut by 2 bases and J by 7 bases, with 16 bases left in between. The CDR3 length is 15 residues. Germline assignment: CDR1 SGDLS and CDR2 YYNGEE. CDR3 amino acids: CASSVRDSFGNEQFF. As DNA, the CDR3 is TGTGCCAGCAGCGTTCGGGACTCCTTTGGAAATGAGCAGTTCTTC.

The V gene is TRBV30, the J gene TRBJ2-5; 10 bases map to TRBD2. Trimming removed 1 base from V and 7 bases from J; junction bases left unmatched: 6. This CDR3 is built from 14 residues. CDR1 and CDR2 (germline): GTSNPN, SVGIG (reference sequence). The CDR3 sequence: CAWSGTSGSGTQYF. The CDR3 nucleotides are TGTGCCTGGAGTGGGACTAGCGGTTCAGGGACCCAGTACTTC.

The chain combines TRBV5-1 with TRBJ2-6; 7 positions match TRBD1. CDR3 length: 16 amino acids. V lost 1 base and J lost 2; bases outside the gene matches: 3. Germline V gives CDR1 SGHRS, CDR2 YFSETQ. CDR3 bases: TGCGCCAGCAGCTTGCCACAGGGGACTGGGGCCAACGTCCTGACTTTC. Translation gives CASSLPQGTGANVLTF.

This clone was seen only once. The rearrangement uses TRBV7-2 and TRBJ2-3; the match to TRBD2 covers 12 bases. Germline V gene data show CDR1 as SGHTA and CDR2 as FQGNSA. J gave up 0 bases and V 5 bases, and 3 bases lay outside the gene matches. This CDR3 comprises 16 residues. This CDR3 is CASSRLAGGSTDTQYF. The CDR3 nucleotides are TGTGCCAGCAGCCGTCTAGCGGGGGGGAGCACAGATACGCAGTATTTT.

V is TRBV19 and J is TRBJ1-1; 7 bases agree with TRBD1. Germline-derived CDR1 and CDR2 are LNHDA and SQIVND (reference sequence). V dropped 6 bases and J dropped 4; count of bases not matched to a gene: 11. This CDR3 contains 15 residues. DNA of the CDR3: TGTGCCAGTAGAGATTTAAGGGGGCGTTTCACTGAAGCTTTCTTT. Translation gives CASRDLRGRFTEAFF.

The J gene is TRBJ1-1, the V gene TRBV5-6; TRBD1 is a possible D gene (6 bases). This CDR3 contains 14 residues. The germline V and J ends were trimmed by 2 bases and 7 bases, with 15 bases remaining between them. Germline values: CDR1 SGHDT, CDR2 YYEEEE. CDR3 sequence reads: CASSFRSGASEAFF. The CDR3 coding sequence is TGTGCCAGCAGCTTTAGGTCAGGGGCTAGTGAAGCTTTCTTT. The variable domain in full, completed from reference TRBV5-6 and TRBJ1-1, reads DAGVTQSPTHLIKTRGQQVTLRCSPKSGHDTVSWYQQALGQGPQFIFQYYEEEERQRGNFPDRFSGHQFPNYSSELNVNALLLGDSALYLCASSFRSGASEAFFGQGTRLTVV.